One sample yielded the 9 T cell receptor beta chains listed below, sequenced in a study of vaccination and CD4 T cells after COVID-19. The Oncomine TCR Beta short-read assay was what sequenced the DNA obtained from cultured CD4+ T cells. TCRdb fed the PCR reads into MiXCR, producing one record per CDR3 protein. The sample holds 8,400 or so distinct CDR3 sequences; over 35% are singletons and the top ten take about 21%. These receptors have no known antigen. Treatment noted: roughly ten-day PBMC culture with coronavirus spike peptide pools or control peptides (ViraFEST assay). Researchers collected the unexposed donor's CD4+ T cells before the COVID-19 pandemic (2011-2018). Sequenced material: CD4+ T cells from blood, cultured in vitro. These receptors originate from a human donor in good health.

The chain uses TRBV7-9 and TRBJ2-7; 8 bases agree with TRBD1. With V trimmed by 6 bases and J by 4 bases, 8 bases remained unmatched. Germline V CDR1 and CDR2: SEHNR, FQNEAQ (reference sequence). The CDR3 runs to 14 residues. As DNA, the CDR3 is TGTGCCAGCAGTCTGACAGGGGCCGAATACGAGCAGTACTTC. Protein: CASSLTGAEYEQYF.

V usage is TRBV19 and J usage is TRBJ1-2; D remains ambiguous. This CDR3 spans 17 amino acids. The germline V gene encodes CDR1 LNHDA and CDR2 SQIVND (reference sequence). Deletions cut 7 bases from V and 4 bases from J, with 25 bases between. CDR3 sequence (DNA): TGTGCCAGTATGCCTGACGGACCGATGACATTGGGCTATGGCTACACCTTC. This gives the protein CASMPDGPMTLGYGYTF.

V and J are TRBV20-1 and TRBJ2-3, with D possibly being TRBD1 (6 bases). Germline CDR1 is DFQATT and CDR2 is SNEGSKA (reference sequence). V lost 5 bases and J 4 bases, leaving 10 bases between the germline ends. The CDR3 covers 12 residues. The DNA of the CDR3 is TGCAGTGCTGCCGGGACATCAGATACGCAGTATTTT. It is translated as CSAAGTSDTQYF.

This clonotype was picked up a small number of times. This chain links TRBV7-2 with TRBJ2-7; D not resolved. This CDR3 has 12 residues. V lost 8 bases, J lost 0 bases, and 8 bases lay in between. CDR1 and CDR2 (germline): SGHTA, FQGNSA. The CDR3 spells CASAGISYEQYF. In nucleotides, the CDR3 is TGTGCCAGCGCTGGAATCTCCTACGAGCAGTACTTC.

This chain joins TRBV9 and TRBJ1-2; TRBD1 aligns across 9 bases. V was clipped by 3 bases and J by 3 bases; unmatched bases: 6. Germline V gene data show CDR1 as SGDLS and CDR2 as YYNGEE. CDR3 length equals 15 residues. CDR3 amino acids: CASSGGDRADYGYTF. The CDR3 DNA reads as TGTGCCAGCAGCGGCGGGGACAGGGCAGACTATGGCTACACCTTC.

This clonotype occurred a few times. The V call is TRBV9, the J call TRBJ2-1, with 14 bases aligning to TRBD2. V lost 3 bases, J lost 8 bases, and 7 bases stayed unmatched. In germline, CDR1 is SGDLS, CDR2 YYNGEE. This CDR3 is 16 amino acids long. In DNA, the CDR3 is TGTGCCAGCAGCGAGGGACTAGCGGGAGCCGTGTATGAGCAGTTCTTC. Residues: CASSEGLAGAVYEQFF. The full variable domain, with the rest looked up from reference TRBV9 and TRBJ2-1, is DSGVTQTPKHLITATGQRVTLRCSPRSGDLSVYWYQQSLDQGLQFLIQYYNGEERAKGNILERFSAQQFPDLHSELNLSSLELGDSALYFCASSEGLAGAVYEQFFGPGTRLTVL.

This rearrangement joins TRBV30 to TRBJ2-1; 8 bases line up with TRBD1. With 3 bases clipped from V and 6 bases from J, the junction kept 19 bases outside the gene matches. Germline V gives CDR1 GTSNPN, CDR2 SVGIG (reference sequence). The CDR3 is 18 residues long. The CDR3 DNA reads as TGTGCCTGGAGGAGTAGGACAGGGAATCCAGATAGGTCCAATGAGCAGTTCTTC. It specifies CAWRSRTGNPDRSNEQFF.

CDR3 sequence reads: CASSLFPRYGYTF. The CDR3 DNA is TGTGCCAGCAGTTTATTTCCGCGATATGGCTACACCTTC. This chain links TRBV28 with TRBJ1-2; D is unresolved. The CDR3 has 13 amino acids. Deletions cut 1 base from V and 5 bases from J, with 8 bases between. In germline, CDR1 is MDHEN, CDR2 SYDVKM.

The chain recombines TRBV6-2 or TRBV6-3 with TRBJ2-5; 10 bases align to TRBD2. Trimming removed 2 bases from V and 5 bases from J; junction bases left unmatched: 8. Germline V gene lookup returns CDR1 MNHEY and CDR2 SVGEGT. The CDR3 contains 16 residues. CDR3 nucleotide sequence: TGTGCCAGCAGTTACGACAGAGCGGGGGGGAGGGAGACCCAGTACTTC. It is translated as CASSYDRAGGRETQYF.